These T cell receptor beta chains were read from a single sample in a study of Graves' ophthalmopathy and Graves' hyperthyroidism. TCRdb reprocessed the multiplex PCR reads via MiXCR and lists one record per CDR3 protein. The sample gives 200,000 to 300,000 distinct CDR3 sequences, around 42% of which show up once; roughly 50% is in the top ten. Material for sequencing was peripheral blood. The receptors come from an adult man with Graves' ophthalmopathy. CDR3s include the opening cysteine and the closing phenylalanine or tryptophan. D genes are given only for firm matches. Not every row has a clone size; where given, it reads once, few, many or a size class.

v_call	d_call	clone_size	j_call	cdr3_nt	cdr3_aa
TRBV24-1	TRBD2	once	TRBJ2-3	TGTGCCACCAGTAAGACTAGCGCCGGGGCAGATACGCAGTATTTT	CATSKTSAGADTQYF
TRBV2	.	.	TRBJ1-4	TGTGCCAGCAGTGGAATAGTGGTGGAAAAACTGTTTTTT	CASSGIVVEKLFF
TRBV5-1	TRBD1	few	TRBJ2-7	TGCGCCAGCAGGGACCGGACAGGGGGGCACGAGCAGTACTTC	CASRDRTGGHEQYF
TRBV2	TRBD1	.	TRBJ2-2	TGTGCCAGCAGTTCCTCCGGGACAGGGCTAATGGGGACCGGGGAGCTGTTTTTT	CASSSSGTGLMGTGELFF
TRBV7-2	TRBD2	.	TRBJ2-5	TGTGCCAGCAGCTTCGGGGGGGCCACTCAAGAGACCCAGTACTTC	CASSFGGATQETQYF
TRBV7-8	.	few	TRBJ2-2	TGTGCCAGCAGCTTAATGGATAGGGTGTTGGCCGGGGAGCTGTTTTTT	CASSLMDRVLAGELFF
TRBV29-1	.	many	TRBJ2-6	TGCAGCGCCCGAGAGGGTGGGGCCAACGTCCTGACTTTC	CSAREGGANVLTF
TRBV7-2	.	few	TRBJ1-1	TGTGCCAGCAGCGCCTTGGTCACTGAAGCTTTCTTT	CASSALVTEAFF
TRBV10-2	TRBD2	few	TRBJ2-7	TGTGCCAGCAGCTTAGGCCCGACTAGCGGGTTTTACGAGCAGTACTTC	CASSLGPTSGFYEQYF
TRBV29-1	TRBD1	.	TRBJ1-1	TGCAGCGTTGAAGGGGGGACAGGGTTCCCTGAAGCTTTCTTT	CSVEGGTGFPEAFF
TRBV2	TRBD1	few	TRBJ1-1	TGTGCCAGCTCATCTACAGGGGCTACGACTGAAGCTTTCTTT	CASSSTGATTEAFF
TRBV24-1	TRBD1	few	TRBJ2-5	TGTGCCACCAGTGATTTAACCGGACAGGGGTTGGAGACCCAGTACTTC	CATSDLTGQGLETQYF
TRBV10-3	TRBD1	.	TRBJ2-7	TGTGCCAGCAGTCCCTGGGACAGGGGCTACGAGCAGTACTTC	CASSPWDRGYEQYF
TRBV29-1	.	.	TRBJ2-7	TGCAGCGTTGATGTGGGGGTCGGCGAGCAGTACTTC	CSVDVGVGEQYF
TRBV24-1	TRBD1	few	TRBJ2-5	TGTGCCACCAGTGATTTGCAGGGGGCGGATGAGACCCAGTACTTC	CATSDLQGADETQYF
TRBV19	.	.	TRBJ1-6	TGTGCCAGTAGTACCGGTCCTCTCTCACCCCTCCACTTT	CASSTGPLSPLHF
TRBV6-5	.	few	TRBJ1-4	TGTGCCAGCCGAGGGGCAACTAATGAAAAACTGTTTTTT	CASRGATNEKLFF
TRBV15	.	.	TRBJ2-7	TGTGCCACCAGCAGAGTCGTCGCTAGCGCTACCTACGAGCAGTACTTC	CATSRVVASATYEQYF
TRBV6-5	.	.	TRBJ2-5	TGTGCCAGCAGTTATGCGAGGTTCCAAGAGACCCAGTACTTC	CASSYARFQETQYF
TRBV4-1	TRBD2	.	TRBJ2-2	TGCGCCAGCAGCCAAGAAGGACTAGCGGGAGGGACCGGGGAGCTGTTTTTT	CASSQEGLAGGTGELFF
TRBV7-9	.	.	TRBJ1-2	TGTGCCAGCAGCTTCGCCGGACAGCCCAACTATGGCTACACCTTC	CASSFAGQPNYGYTF
TRBV11-2	TRBD1	.	TRBJ2-7	TGTGCCAGCAGCACTAGGGACAGGGGTCTTTCCAACGAGCAGTACTTC	CASSTRDRGLSNEQYF
TRBV5-8	TRBD1	.	TRBJ2-7	TGTGCCAGCAGCCAGCGGGACAGGGTACGCCAGCAGTACTTC	CASSQRDRVRQQYF
TRBV5-4	.	few	TRBJ1-1	TGTGCCAGCAGCTTTCCGGGGTACACTGAAGCTTTCTTT	CASSFPGYTEAFF
TRBV5-1	.	.	TRBJ2-2	TGCGCCAGCAGCTTGGAAGGGTCCCAAGCCGGGGAGCTGTTTTTT	CASSLEGSQAGELFF
TRBV2	.	many	TRBJ1-2	TGTGCCAGCAGTGGCGAGGGCGGTGGCTACACCTTC	CASSGEGGGYTF
TRBV9	.	.	TRBJ2-2	TGTGCCAGCAGCCATGACAGGCCCTGGGAGCTGTTTTTT	CASSHDRPWELFF
TRBV12-3/TRBV12-4	.	few	TRBJ2-7	TGTGCCAGCAGATCGACAGTTGCCTACGAGCAGTACTTC	CASRSTVAYEQYF
TRBV12-3/TRBV12-4	TRBD1	.	TRBJ1-4	TGTGCCAGCAGCACGGACAGGGGGTCTGGGGAAAAACTGTTTTTT	CASSTDRGSGEKLFF
TRBV7-8	TRBD2	.	TRBJ2-5	TGTGCCAGCAGCCCTCTCCTTTTGGGACTAGCGGCGCAAGCGACCCAGTACTTC	CASSPLLLGLAAQATQYF
TRBV10-3	TRBD2	.	TRBJ2-7	TGTGCCAGCAGTTACTTGGATAGCGGGTCGTACGAGCAGTACTTC	CASSYLDSGSYEQYF
TRBV2	.	many	TRBJ2-7	TGTGCCAGCAGTGGAAAGTACGAGCAGTACTTC	CASSGKYEQYF
TRBV20-1	.	.	TRBJ1-1	TGCAGTGCCAGAGGATACCTGAACACTGAAGCTTTCTTT	CSARGYLNTEAFF
TRBV29-1	.	many	TRBJ1-4	TGCAGCGTTGACGGACCGAATGAAAAACTGTTTTTT	CSVDGPNEKLFF
TRBV2	.	few	TRBJ1-1	TGTGCCAGCAGTGAATCACAGCCGGGCACTGAAGCTTTCTTT	CASSESQPGTEAFF
TRBV20-1	.	.	TRBJ2-7	TGCAGTGCTAGGAGGCATCCTGGTAGGGGCACCTACGAGCAGTACTTC	CSARRHPGRGTYEQYF
TRBV10-3	TRBD2	.	TRBJ2-7	TGTGCCAGCAGTGAAGCTAGCGGGAGCTCCTACGAGCAGTACTTC	CASSEASGSSYEQYF
TRBV7-8	TRBD1	.	TRBJ1-2	TGTGCCAGCAGCCCGAAAGGACAGGGGGCGCGGGGCTACACCTTC	CASSPKGQGARGYTF
TRBV3-1	.	.	TRBJ2-7	TGTGCCAGCAGCCAAGGAGGCACGTCGGCCCGGCAGCAGTACTTC	CASSQGGTSARQQYF
TRBV2	.	.	TRBJ1-6	TGTGCCAGCAGTGCGGGGGTACGATCACCCCTCCACTTT	CASSAGVRSPLHF
TRBV28	.	once	TRBJ1-2	TGTGCCAGCAGTTTGGGTAGGGAGGCTGGCTACACCTTC	CASSLGREAGYTF
TRBV3-1	.	.	TRBJ1-5	TGTGCCAGCAGTTTAATCGGGCAGGGTGGTCAGCCCCAGCATTTT	CASSLIGQGGQPQHF
TRBV10-3	.	many	TRBJ2-5	TGTGCCACCTCGCCTGGGACCCAAGAGACCCAGTACTTC	CATSPGTQETQYF
TRBV7-2	.	few	TRBJ2-1	TGTGCCAGCAGCTCCGGACCACCCAGGGAGCAGTTCTTC	CASSSGPPREQFF
TRBV2	.	.	TRBJ2-5	TGTGCCAGCGGACCCCAAGAGACCCAGTACTTC	CASGPQETQYF
TRBV29-1	TRBD1	.	TRBJ1-2	TGCAGCGTTGACCAGACAGGGGTCGATGGCTACACCTTC	CSVDQTGVDGYTF
TRBV20-1	.	.	TRBJ1-2	TGCAGTGCTAGAGACGGAGAATACCTGACCCAGTTCTCCTATGGCTACACCTTC	CSARDGEYLTQFSYGYTF
TRBV7-9	TRBD1	.	TRBJ1-4	TGTGCCAGCAGCTCGGGACAGGCGAAGAATGAAAAACTGTTTTTT	CASSSGQAKNEKLFF
TRBV5-1	.	.	TRBJ1-1	TGCGCCAGCAGTCGAACTAGGGGGGAGGACACTGAAGCTTTCTTT	CASSRTRGEDTEAFF
TRBV20-1	TRBD1	.	TRBJ2-5	TGCAGTGCTAGAGACCCGGGGACAGGGGAAGAGACCCAGTACTTC	CSARDPGTGEETQYF
TRBV19	TRBD2	.	TRBJ2-5	TGTGCCAGTGCCACTAGCGGGTCCTACCAAGAGACCCAGTACTTC	CASATSGSYQETQYF
TRBV10-3	.	.	TRBJ1-2	TGTGCCATCAGTTCCTCGGAGGGCTACACCTTC	CAISSSEGYTF
TRBV2	.	.	TRBJ2-7	TGTGCCAGCAGTTTAGGCCCTTACTACGAGCAGTACTTC	CASSLGPYYEQYF
TRBV7-9	TRBD1	.	TRBJ2-5	TGTGCCAGCAGCAAGACAGGGGCCCAAGAGACCCAGTACTTC	CASSKTGAQETQYF
TRBV7-6	TRBD1	few	TRBJ1-4	TGTGCCAGCAGCTTACCGACCGACAGGGGGAAGGATGGGGAAGAAAAACTGTTTTTT	CASSLPTDRGKDGEEKLFF